This passage covers 17 T cell receptor beta chains from one sample sequenced in a study of OX40 agonist ivuxolimab in advanced cancers. The assay was immunoSEQ multiplex PCR, and TCRdb's table has in-frame clones only and misses some. Of 65,000 to 75,000 clones listed, about 94% are singletons. The sequencing used CD4+ or CD8+ T cells sorted from blood, collected in a trial of the OX40 agonist ivuxolimab. These TCRs come from an adult with an advanced solid tumor such as melanoma, head and neck, liver or kidney cancer.

The chain employs TRBV28 and TRBJ2-3; 12 bases map to TRBD2. The CDR3 sequence is 15 residues long. The ends lost 1 base at V and 4 bases at J; junction bases unmatched: 0. Germline V gene sequence: CDR1 MDHEN, CDR2 SYDVKM. CDR3 region: CASSLSSGRADTQYF. The CDR3 DNA is TGTGCCAGCAGTTTATCTAGCGGGAGGGCAGATACGCAGTATTTT.

The chain employs TRBV6-5 and TRBJ2-7; the match to TRBD2 covers 7 bases. J lost 3 bases, V lost 5 bases, and 10 bases had no gene match. This CDR3 spans 15 amino acids. Germline V CDR1 and CDR2: MNHEY, SVGAGI. This chain's CDR3 is CASSPQSAGNYEQYF. CDR3 in DNA: TGTGCCAGCAGTCCTCAGTCAGCGGGGAACTACGAGCAGTACTTC.

The chain recombines TRBV5-1 with TRBJ2-1; TRBD2 agrees at 9 bases. V trimming: 5 bases; J trimming: 8 bases; junction bases outside the gene matches: 11. CDR3 size: 15 residues. Germline CDR1 is SGHRS and CDR2 is YFSETQ. The CDR3 reads CASRPTGTSRDEQFF. The CDR3 nucleotides read TGCGCCAGCAGACCCACCGGGACTAGCCGAGATGAGCAGTTCTTC. Filled out from reference TRBV5-1 and TRBJ2-1, the complete variable domain reads KAGVTQTPRYLIKTRGQQVTLSCSPISGHRSVSWYQQTPGQGLQFLFEYFSETQRNKGNFPGRFSGRQFSNSRSEMNVSTLELGDSALYLCASRPTGTSRDEQFFGPGTRLTVL.

The chain couples TRBV7-2 to TRBJ1-5; 8 positions agree with TRBD1. The CDR3 sequence is 14 residues long. V trimming: 5 bases; J trimming: 6 bases; junction bases outside the gene matches: 6. CDR1 and CDR2 (germline): SGHTA, FQGNSA. CDR3: CASSRSGGGQPQHF. DNA of the CDR3: TGTGCCAGCAGCAGATCAGGGGGCGGTCAGCCCCAGCATTTT. Looking up the rest from reference TRBV7-2 and TRBJ1-5 gives the full variable domain: GAGVSQSPSNKVTEKGKDVELRCDPISGHTALYWYRQSLGQGLEFLIYFQGNSAPDKSGLPSDRFSAERTGGSVSTLTIQRTQQEDSAVYLCASSRSGGGQPQHFGDGTRLSIL.

The gene calls are TRBV7-9 and TRBJ2-7, with 10 nucleotides matching TRBD1. CDR3 length: 13 residues. Germline CDR1 and CDR2: SEHNR and FQNEAQ (reference sequence). V lost 5 bases, J lost 5 bases, and 3 bases stayed unmatched. Written as DNA, the CDR3 is TGTGCCAGCAGCGACAGGGGGCCAAACGAGCAGTACTTC. This encodes CASSDRGPNEQYF.

This chain connects TRBV5-1 to TRBJ2-3, with D uncertain. The CDR3 has 12 amino acids. CDR1 and CDR2 (germline): SGHRS, YFSETQ. Between the trimmed V and J ends, which lost 3 bases and 2 bases, there was a span of 4 bases. CDR3 nucleotides: TGCGCCAGCAGCTCTTTCACAGATACGCAGTATTTT. Translating it yields CASSSFTDTQYF.

The chain joins TRBV4-1 to TRBJ2-1; 7 nucleotides line up with TRBD2. J was trimmed by 0 bases and V by 0 bases; bases with no gene match: 5. Looked up from germline, CDR1 is MGHRA and CDR2 is YSYEKL. The CDR3 contains 17 residues. CDR3 amino acids: CASSQERRGSSYNEQFF. CDR3 nucleotides: TGCGCCAGCAGCCAAGAGCGGCGGGGGAGCTCCTACAATGAGCAGTTCTTC.

The chain recombines TRBV19 with TRBJ2-1; TRBD2 is a possible D gene (6 bases). The V end lost 3 bases, the J end lost 2 bases, and 14 bases lay between the germline ends. CDR1 and CDR2 from the germline V gene are LNHDA and SQIVND (reference sequence). This CDR3 region has 16 residues. CDR3 sequence reads: CASSIEEGYPYNEQFF. For the CDR3, the DNA is TGTGCCAGTAGTATCGAGGAGGGATACCCCTACAATGAGCAGTTCTTC. The variable domain in full, with the rest retrieved from reference TRBV19 and TRBJ2-1, is DGGITQSPKYLFRKEGQNVTLSCEQNLNHDAMYWYRQDPGQGLRLIYYSQIVNDFQKGDIAEGYSVSREKKESFPLTVTSAQKNPTAFYLCASSIEEGYPYNEQFFGPGTRLTVL.

J is TRBJ1-1 and V is TRBV5-8, with D possibly being TRBD1 (6 bases). Germline values: CDR1 SGHTS, CDR2 YDEGEE. V lost 2 bases and J lost 10, with 18 bases in between. The CDR3 loop spans 14 amino acids. The CDR3 loop reads CASSFLTTGLVAFF. CDR3 DNA sequence: TGTGCCAGCAGCTTTCTGACAACAGGGTTGGTAGCTTTCTTT.

The chain carries TRBV7-9 and TRBJ2-1; TRBD2 matches at 10 bases. Germline loops: CDR1 SEHNR, CDR2 FQNEAQ (reference sequence). With V trimmed by 4 bases and J by 4 bases, 4 bases remained unmatched. The CDR3 has 15 residues. The CDR3 DNA reads as TGTGCCAGCAGCTCCGGGACTAGCGAGTACAATGAGCAGTTCTTC. Its translation is CASSSGTSEYNEQFF.

J is TRBJ2-3 and V is TRBV5-1; 9 bases match TRBD1. CDR1 is SGHRS and CDR2 is YFSETQ in the germline V gene. Germline trimming cut 0 bases from V and 1 base from J; bases unmatched to any gene: 3. This CDR3 is built from 16 residues. The CDR3 region has the DNA TGCGCCAGCAGCTTGGGGACAGGGGCGGGCACAGATACGCAGTATTTT. It encodes CASSLGTGAGTDTQYF.

V and J are TRBV5-6 and TRBJ1-4; no clear D gene. Per germline, CDR1 SGHDT and CDR2 YYEEEE. The CDR3 loop spans 17 amino acids. Trimming took 0 bases from V and 3 from J, leaving 15 bases between them. For the CDR3, the DNA is TGTGCCAGCAGCTTGGGTACGGATAGAGGTCCTAATGAAAAACTGTTTTTT. The encoded protein is CASSLGTDRGPNEKLFF.

This chain connects TRBV9 to TRBJ2-2, with TRBD1 identical over 9 bases. V dropped 0 bases and J dropped 6; count of bases not matched to a gene: 6. CDR3 length: 16 residues. Germline V gene sequence: CDR1 SGDLS, CDR2 YYNGEE. For the CDR3, the DNA is TGTGCCAGCAGCGTAGCGGGACAGGGTTCTTCCGGGGAGCTGTTTTTT. Residues: CASSVAGQGSSGELFF.

The V and J genes are TRBV10-3 and TRBJ2-2; D is undetermined. This CDR3 region has 15 residues. The V end was cut by 6 bases, the J end by 0 bases, with 11 bases between. In germline, CDR1 is ENHRY, CDR2 SYGVKD. Here the CDR3 reads CAIRRDTTNTGELFF. The CDR3 nucleotides are TGTGCCATCAGGAGAGACACTACGAACACCGGGGAGCTGTTTTTT.

J is TRBJ1-5 and V is TRBV15; D might be TRBD1 (5 bases). The CDR3 runs 18 residues. Trimming cost V 0 bases and J 0 bases, with 15 bases left between them. Per the germline V gene, CDR1 is LNHNV and CDR2 is YYDKDF (reference sequence). The CDR3: CATSRDLAGGFSNQPQHF. The CDR3 DNA reads as TGTGCCACCAGCAGAGATTTGGCCGGGGGGTTTAGCAATCAGCCCCAGCATTTT.

CDR3 sequence (DNA): TGTGCCAGCAGCTTGGCCGGTGGACTAGCGGCCCGTTCGGGTACGCAGTATTTT. Protein sequence: CASSLAGGLAARSGTQYF. V gene TRBV5-6 combines with J gene TRBJ2-3, with TRBD2 matching 10 bases. Losses at the gene ends were 0 bases for V and 8 bases for J; bases not matched to a gene: 15. Germline V lookup: CDR1 SGHDT, CDR2 YYEEEE. The CDR3 sequence is 18 residues long.

J is TRBJ2-7 and V is TRBV4-1; 11 bases align to TRBD2. This CDR3 has 16 residues. With 2 bases clipped from V and 5 bases from J, the junction kept 8 bases outside the gene matches. In germline, CDR1 is MGHRA, CDR2 YSYEKL. The CDR3 sequence is CASSQQLAGGYHEQYF. CDR3 bases: TGCGCCAGCAGCCAACAATTAGCGGGAGGGTACCACGAGCAGTACTTC.